This TCR beta chain was sequenced for a study of beta chain features in type 1 diabetes. Study results and caveats: People with Type 1 diabetes carried modestly yet significantly shorter TCRB CDR3s in all four CD4+ subsets.

Notes on this clone: What it binds is unknown.

cDNA synthesis used the whole RNA isolate, giving expressed TCRB sequences. Method: immunoSEQ multiplex PCR; TCRdb's copy keeps in-frame clones and lacks some. The sample holds 400,000 or so clones, 10% to 15% seen once. Sorting that relied on CD45RO/CCR7/CD25/CD127/CD95/CD27 yielded CD4+ naive, central memory, regulatory and stem cell-like memory cells. CDR1 is SGHRS and CDR2 is YFSETQ in the germline V gene. V was pared by 0 bases and J by 8 bases, with 17 bases of the junction left unmatched. The CDR3 spans 20 residues. The source material was naive CD4+ T cells from blood. The genes are TRBV5-1 and TRBJ2-1, with 13 bases matching TRBD2. The TCR originated in a woman aged 18-30 years with type 1 diabetes. The chain's CDR3 is CASSLARKQTSGGMTDEQFF. Written as DNA, the CDR3 is TGCGCCAGCAGCTTGGCCCGGAAGCAGACTAGCGGGGGGATGACGGATGAGCAGTTCTTC.